The clone carrying this T cell receptor beta chain came up many times. What it binds is unknown. The entry originates in a study of T cells in Graves' hyperthyroidism and ophthalmopathy. Study-level points and caveats: Most clonotypes that expanded in the thyroid above 0.001 also showed up in blood.

This CDR3 spans 18 amino acids. From germline, CDR1 is KGHDR and CDR2 SFDVKD. V lost 1 base, J lost 0 bases, and 17 bases lay in between. Using RNA transcripts as the source, TCR beta CDR3 regions were amplified. During a first-round RT-PCR of the TCR CDR3, the HTBI primer set was used. One entry per CDR3 protein results from TCRdb running MiXCR on the multiplex PCR reads. Of roughly 720,000 distinct CDR3 sequences in the sample, around 15% were seen once. Sequences were obtained from blood. The chain carries TRBV24-1 and TRBJ2-5; D tentatively reads TRBD1 or TRBD2 (5 bases each). This receptor was identified in a man aged 50 to 59 with Graves' hyperthyroidism. CDR3 sequence (DNA): TGTGCCACCAGTGATTTTGCCGGGACCCCTATGTACCAAGAGACCCAGTACTTC. Translated, it gives CATSDFAGTPMYQETQYF.